The clone carrying this TCR beta chain showed up just a few times. As yet, its antigen is unknown. This record belongs to a study of blood T cells in healthy people across ages. Germline-derived CDR1 and CDR2 are SGHVS and FNYEAQ. This CDR3 is 15 amino acids long. Trimming cost V 1 base and J 5 bases, with 11 bases left between them. A second PCR, run for roughly 7 to 11 cycles, used a sample-barcoded 5' primer plus a J-beta primer mix. One entry per CDR3 protein results from TCRdb running MiXCR on the 5' RACE reads. The table shows more than 650,000 distinct CDR3 sequences, with approximately 24% occurring only once. Overall study findings and caveats: Age showed a roughly linear inverse relationship with TCR beta diversity per million T cells.

These same records also appear under a second study, on T cells of mothers and their children. As that report states: None of the identified T cell clones proved to be persistent microchimeric clones.

The receptor was derived from a boy aged 10-17 years in good health. The sample comprised blood. The J gene is TRBJ1-4, the V gene TRBV7-6, with D unresolved. CDR3 DNA sequence: TGTGCCAGCAGCTTAGGGGCGGTGGTAAATGAAAAACTGTTTTTT. Amino acids: CASSLGAVVNEKLFF. Combining the CDR3 with reference TRBV7-6 and TRBJ1-4 gives the whole variable domain GAGVSQSPRYKVTKRGQDVALRCDPISGHVSLYWYRQALGQGPEFLTYFNYEAQQDKSGLPNDRFSAERPEGSISTLTIQRTEQRDSAMYRCASSLGAVVNEKLFFGSGTQLSVL.